The 17 T cell receptor beta chains below come from one sample, sequenced in a study of blood T cells in healthy people across ages. A J-beta primer mix and a sample-barcoded 5' primer were used in a second PCR of roughly 6 to 11 cycles. TCRdb reprocessed the 5' RACE reads via MiXCR and lists one record per CDR3 protein. The table records around 1.7 million distinct CDR3 sequences, approximately 30% of them present only once. Sequencing was carried out using blood. These receptors originate from a woman in her thirties in good health.

This clonotype was picked up many times. The CDR3 sequence is CASSLSGTSLEQYF. The CDR3 region has the DNA TGTGCCAGCAGCTTATCCGGGACTAGCCTAGAGCAGTACTTC. The chain couples TRBV7-6 to TRBJ2-7; 9 bases agree with TRBD2. Germline-derived CDR1 and CDR2 are SGHVS and FNYEAQ. V dropped 2 bases and J dropped 7; count of bases not matched to a gene: 6. This CDR3 is built from 14 residues. Supplemented by reference TRBV7-6 and TRBJ2-7, the full variable domain reads GAGVSQSPRYKVTKRGQDVALRCDPISGHVSLYWYRQALGQGPEFLTYFNYEAQQDKSGLPNDRFSAERPEGSISTLTIQRTEQRDSAMYRCASSLSGTSLEQYFGPGTRLTVT.

This clonotype was found once. CDR3 amino acids: CASSSAGAKEQYF. In nucleotides, the CDR3 is TGTGCCAGCAGCTCGGCGGGGGCGAAGGAGCAGTACTTC. The chain links TRBV13 to TRBJ2-1; possible D gene TRBD2, 7 bases. The J call may be mistaken, given a closer DNA end match to TRBJ2-7. This CDR3 comprises 13 residues. Per germline, CDR1 PRHDT and CDR2 FYEKMQ (reference sequence).

The rearrangement links TRBV19 to TRBJ2-6; tentative D call: TRBD2 (5 bases). The germline V gene encodes CDR1 LNHDA and CDR2 SQIVND (reference sequence). Trimming stripped 5 bases from V and 0 bases from J, with 5 bases between. The CDR3 length is 14 residues. The CDR3 coding sequence is TGTGCCAGTAGTGACTACTCTGGGGCCAACGTCCTGACTTTC. This encodes CASSDYSGANVLTF.

This clonotype was counted at least ten times. This sequence joins TRBV10-3 and TRBJ2-3; 8 nucleotides line up with TRBD2. V shed 2 bases and J 0 bases; nucleotides not matched to a gene: 1. The CDR3 consists of 15 residues. Germline V gene sequence: CDR1 ENHRY, CDR2 SYGVKD. CDR3 nucleotide sequence: TGTGCCATCAGTGAGGGCGGGAGGAGCACAGATACGCAGTATTTT. Its protein product is CAISEGGRSTDTQYF.

This clonotype was counted between two and nine times. The gene calls are TRBV5-1 and TRBJ1-6; 8 positions agree with TRBD1. The CDR3 is made up of 18 amino acids. CDR1 and CDR2 (germline): SGHRS, YFSETQ. The ends lost 0 bases at V and 5 bases at J; junction bases unmatched: 10. As DNA, the CDR3 is TGCGCCAGCAGCTTGGGACCGGGGACAGGAGCCAATAATTCACCCCTCCACTTT. Encoded protein: CASSLGPGTGANNSPLHF. Full variable domain (missing parts from reference TRBV5-1 and TRBJ1-6): KAGVTQTPRYLIKTRGQQVTLSCSPISGHRSVSWYQQTPGQGLQFLFEYFSETQRNKGNFPGRFSGRQFSNSRSEMNVSTLELGDSALYLCASSLGPGTGANNSPLHFGNGTRLTVT.

This clonotype appeared a few times. The rearrangement joins TRBV11-2 to TRBJ2-7, with 9 bases aligning to TRBD1. This CDR3 comprises 14 residues. V lost 5 bases to trimming and J lost 6 bases; unmatched junction nucleotides: 8. From germline, CDR1 is SGHAT and CDR2 FQNNGV. The CDR3 sequence is CASSGDRVISEQYF. The CDR3 DNA follows: TGTGCCAGCAGCGGGGACAGGGTCATATCCGAGCAGTACTTC.

This clonotype was counted between two and nine times. The J gene is TRBJ2-6, the V gene TRBV5-1; D is ambiguous. This CDR3 comprises 15 residues. Trimming removed 4 bases at V and 2 bases at J, with 10 bases between. The germline CDR1 and CDR2 sequences are SGHRS and YFSETQ. In nucleotides, the CDR3 is TGCGCCAGCAGCCCGCCGGAGACTGGGGCCAACGTCCTGACTTTC. Its translation: CASSPPETGANVLTF.

CDR3 amino acids: CASSVEVNSPLHF. The CDR3 nucleotides read TGTGCCAGCAGCGTAGAAGTGAATTCACCCCTCCACTTT. The chain joins TRBV9 to TRBJ1-6; D remains unclear. The CDR3 is 13 residues long. Trimming cost V 0 bases and J 7 bases, with 5 bases left between them. Germline V gene sequence: CDR1 SGDLS, CDR2 YYNGEE. The full variable domain, with the rest looked up from reference TRBV9 and TRBJ1-6, is DSGVTQTPKHLITATGQRVTLRCSPRSGDLSVYWYQQSLDQGLQFLIQYYNGEERAKGNILERFSAQQFPDLHSELNLSSLELGDSALYFCASSVEVNSPLHFGNGTRLTVT.

This clonotype appeared many times. The CDR3: CASRGGPTYEQYF. In DNA form, the CDR3 reads TGTGCCAGCAGGGGGGGACCTACCTACGAGCAGTACTTC. The chain recombines TRBV12-3 or TRBV12-4 with TRBJ2-7, with D possibly being TRBD2 (6 bases). The CDR3 runs 13 residues. The V and J ends lost 6 bases and 2 bases respectively, with 11 bases between them.

V usage is TRBV7-2 and J usage is TRBJ1-1; D is ambiguous. This CDR3 comprises 14 residues. V gave up 3 bases and J gave up 4 bases, with 12 bases separating them. Per germline, CDR1 SGHTA and CDR2 FQGNSA. CDR3 DNA: TGTGCCAGCAGCTTTCAGGTCGCGGGCACTGAAGCTTTCTTT. This codes for CASSFQVAGTEAFF.

The chain links TRBV28 to TRBJ2-4; D is uncertain. The tail of the sequence fits TRBJ2-7 better, so the J call may be wrong. In germline, CDR1 is MDHEN, CDR2 SYDVKM. The CDR3 contains 11 residues. DNA of the CDR3: TGTGCCAGCAGTGGGGTCTACGAGCAGTACGTC. Translated, it gives CASSGVYEQYV.

This clonotype was detected ten times or more. This rearrangement joins TRBV7-9 to TRBJ2-7; D is possibly TRBD1 (6 bases). The CDR3 runs 15 residues. V dropped 5 bases and J dropped 5 bases, with 19 bases sitting between them. The germline gives CDR1 SEHNR, CDR2 FQNEAQ (reference sequence). CDR3 protein: CASSRSPQGVHEQYF. CDR3 bases: TGTGCCAGCAGCCGGTCACCACAGGGTGTACACGAGCAGTACTTC.

A remark on this clonotype: This could be a read error, since a much larger clone is one nucleotide away. The rearrangement uses TRBV5-1 and TRBJ2-1, with TRBD1 matching over 8 bases. The CDR3 loop spans 15 amino acids. Per the germline V gene, CDR1 is SGHRS and CDR2 is YFSETQ. The CDR3 region has the DNA TGCGCCAGCAGCTTGGCCGGGGGACAGGCTAATGGGCAGTTCTTC. This codes for CASSLAGGQANGQFF.

The chain uses TRBV5-1 and TRBJ1-1, with D tentatively TRBD1 (5 bases). V was pared by 3 bases and J by 7 bases, with 13 bases between. The germline gives CDR1 SGHRS, CDR2 YFSETQ. This CDR3 spans 13 amino acids. Here the CDR3 reads CASSSRTSHEAFF. The DNA of the CDR3 is TGCGCCAGCAGCTCGCGGACAAGTCATGAAGCTTTCTTT.

The rearrangement joins TRBV12-5 to TRBJ2-3; D might be TRBD1 or TRBD2, each matching 5 bases. With 8 bases removed from V and 2 bases from J, the gap between germline ends came to 20 bases. This CDR3 spans 16 amino acids. Germline V gene lookup returns CDR1 LGHNT and CDR2 FRNRAP. DNA for the CDR3: TGTGCTAGTCTAGCCGGACAATTGGGCCTCACAGATACGCAGTATTTT. Residues: CASLAGQLGLTDTQYF. The variable domain in full, with the rest retrieved from reference TRBV12-5 and TRBJ2-3, is DARVTQTPRHKVTEMGQEVTMRCQPILGHNTVFWYRQTMMQGLELLAYFRNRAPLDDSGMPKDRFSAEMPDATLATLKIQPSEPRDSAVYFCASLAGQLGLTDTQYFGPGTRLTVL.

A few counts support this clonotype. The gene calls are TRBV12-3 or TRBV12-4 and TRBJ2-7; 7 bases line up with TRBD2. Trimming took 6 bases from V and 2 from J; bases not matched to a gene: 7. This CDR3 is 14 amino acids long. CDR3 sequence (DNA): TGTGCCAGCAGGGTGGGCGGGAGCACCTACGAGCAGTACTTC. Protein: CASRVGGSTYEQYF.

This clonotype was observed once. This chain uses TRBV12-3 or TRBV12-4 with TRBJ2-3; a possible D gene is TRBD1 (6 bases). Deletions cut 11 bases from V and 2 bases from J, with 20 bases between. CDR3 length: 15 amino acids. The chain's CDR3 is CAGTVPGVNTDTQYF. CDR3 DNA: TGTGCCGGTACCGTTCCAGGGGTAAACACAGATACGCAGTATTTT.